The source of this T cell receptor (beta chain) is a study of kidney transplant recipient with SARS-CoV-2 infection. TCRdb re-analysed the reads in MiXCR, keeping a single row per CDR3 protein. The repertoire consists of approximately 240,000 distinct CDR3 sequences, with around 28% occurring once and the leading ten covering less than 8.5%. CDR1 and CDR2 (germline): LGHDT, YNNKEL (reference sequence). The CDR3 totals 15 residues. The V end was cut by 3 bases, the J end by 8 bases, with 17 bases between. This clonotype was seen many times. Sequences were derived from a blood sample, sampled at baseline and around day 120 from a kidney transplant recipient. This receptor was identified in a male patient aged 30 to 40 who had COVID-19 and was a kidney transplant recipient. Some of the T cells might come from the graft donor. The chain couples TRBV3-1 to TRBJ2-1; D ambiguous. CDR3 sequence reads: CASSQDTTFMYEQFF. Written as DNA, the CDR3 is TGTGCCAGCAGCCAGGATACTACCTTTATGTATGAGCAGTTCTTC.